Listed below are T cell receptor beta chains from one sample, sequenced in a study of regulatory T cells in long-lasting Graves disease. A single record per CDR3 protein comes from TCRdb applying MiXCR to the multiplex PCR reads. This table has 400,000 to 450,000 distinct CDR3 sequences, just under 15% appearing once. The same data also went into a second study, on T cells in Graves' hyperthyroidism and ophthalmopathy.

Source: peripheral blood mononuclear cells (PBMCs), taken at new diagnosis, from a patient treated with antithyroid drugs. Receptors were obtained from a woman in her 30s with Graves disease. CDR3s leave out the opening cysteine and the closing phenylalanine or tryptophan. The order of the fields is J gene, V gene, D gene, CDR3 protein. The D gene is left open where the match is weak.

TRBJ2-7 TRBV20-1 TRBD1 SARAGTGPYEQY
TRBJ2-3 TRBV7-8 - ASSPSISGSTDTQY
TRBJ2-5 TRBV5-1 - ASSLMGQGQETQY
TRBJ2-2 TRBV28 - AINTLNTGELF
TRBJ2-4 TRBV5-1 TRBD2 ASSLLLAGGSSKNIQY
TRBJ2-5 TRBV3-1 - ASSQDEQGGETQY
TRBJ2-1 TRBV3-1 TRBD2 ASSLYAGVAYNEQF
TRBJ2-7 TRBV27 - ASSLTSSYEQY
TRBJ2-1 TRBV7-9 TRBD1 ASSSRDRALAEQF
TRBJ2-1 TRBV20-1 - SARVTRNEQF
TRBJ2-5 TRBV6-2/TRBV6-3 TRBD2 ASSIVAGVGETQY
TRBJ1-5 TRBV28 - ASSTTGTQH
TRBJ1-1 TRBV10-3 TRBD1 AINDRVMNTEAF
TRBJ2-3 TRBV11-2 TRBD1 ASMKGQGRDTQY
TRBJ2-2 TRBV12-3/TRBV12-4 - ASSPPIIFTGELF
TRBJ2-7 TRBV28 TRBD2 ASSYGLASSYEQY
TRBJ1-2 TRBV30 - AWSSGDFYGYT
TRBJ2-1 TRBV29-1 - SAGQVGGDEQF
TRBJ2-7 TRBV7-8 TRBD2 ASSLERGVSYEQY
TRBJ2-5 TRBV2 - ASSEVTEQETQY
TRBJ1-5 TRBV15 - ATSNSIGANQPQH
TRBJ1-1 TRBV5-6 - ASSLVGPVEAF
TRBJ2-5 TRBV7-2 TRBD2 ASSFQPGLAGEETQY
TRBJ2-7 TRBV30 - AWGTGPYEQY
TRBJ2-2 TRBV24-1 TRBD2 ATSVISVAGVANTGELF
TRBJ1-2 TRBV29-1 - SVEARSFGINYGYT
TRBJ2-7 TRBV30 - AWSEGMEQY
TRBJ2-5 TRBV19 - ASSQTSQETQY
TRBJ1-1 TRBV20-1 - SASEDTEAF
TRBJ2-5 TRBV20-1 TRBD1 SAGTGGGRETQY
TRBJ2-7 TRBV18 - ASSPPPWDSYEQY
TRBJ2-7 TRBV6-1 - ASLPPQPSYEQY
TRBJ2-1 TRBV6-5 - ASSYSTQGSRNEQF
TRBJ1-1 TRBV2 TRBD1 ASTLTGGESEAF
TRBJ1-2 TRBV29-1 - SVETMAEPYGYT
TRBJ2-4 TRBV9 TRBD2 ASSLAGGKNIQY
TRBJ2-1 TRBV13 - ASSPSDSGNEQF
TRBJ1-1 TRBV9 - ASSVAKDPEAADTEAF
TRBJ1-2 TRBV14 - ASSQDPYGGHGYT
TRBJ2-1 TRBV19 - ASSIGSGPNEQF
TRBJ1-2 TRBV10-3 - AISDSGQKRGYT
TRBJ2-3 TRBV7-3 - ASSLRGTTDTQY
TRBJ1-5 TRBV9 - ASSVGADQPQH